This TCR beta chain was sequenced in a study of tumor-infiltrating lymphocytes in primary liver carcinoma. The CDR3 has 15 amino acids. The V end lost 3 bases, the J end lost 6 bases, and 15 bases lay between the germline ends. From germline, CDR1 is MDHEN and CDR2 SYDVKM. This clonotype occurred a few times. A primer matching the constant region was used to make TCR beta cDNA from 450 to 500 ng of total RNA. Employing slightly modified ARM-PCR, three nested multiplex PCR rounds were run, and these gave rise to the TCR beta libraries. It was with TRBV1-TRBV30 forward primers and a C-beta reverse primer that the first two PCR rounds were run, at around 9 cycles each. TCRdb called the multiplex PCR reads again in MiXCR, with one record for every CDR3 protein. Among 100,000 to 150,000 distinct CDR3 sequences listed, 64% were seen once. Joint extraction of RNA and DNA used roughly 17-32 mg of bulk tissue that was unsorted.

J is TRBJ1-5 and V is TRBV28; no clear D. The sequence was collected from an older woman with primary liver carcinoma and hepatitis B virus infection. The sequenced sample was liver tumor tissue from sampling region 3. Subset specified: tumor region T3, left-lateral pole. As DNA, the CDR3 is TGTGCCAGCAGTTTGATCGTCGAAGGTGCTCAGCCCCAGCATTTT. It codes for CASSLIVEGAQPQHF.